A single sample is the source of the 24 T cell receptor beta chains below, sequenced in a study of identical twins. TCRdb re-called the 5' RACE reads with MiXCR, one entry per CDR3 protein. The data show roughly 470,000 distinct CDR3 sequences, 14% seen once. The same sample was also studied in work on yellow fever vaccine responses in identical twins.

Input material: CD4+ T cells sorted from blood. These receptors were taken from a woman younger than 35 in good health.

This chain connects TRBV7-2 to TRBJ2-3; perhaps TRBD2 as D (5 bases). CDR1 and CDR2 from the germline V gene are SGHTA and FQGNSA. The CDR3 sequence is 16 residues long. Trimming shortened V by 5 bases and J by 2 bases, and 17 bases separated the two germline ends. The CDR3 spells CASSPRARRNTDTQYF. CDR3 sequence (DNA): TGTGCCAGCAGCCCCCGGGCGCGGAGGAACACAGATACGCAGTATTTT.

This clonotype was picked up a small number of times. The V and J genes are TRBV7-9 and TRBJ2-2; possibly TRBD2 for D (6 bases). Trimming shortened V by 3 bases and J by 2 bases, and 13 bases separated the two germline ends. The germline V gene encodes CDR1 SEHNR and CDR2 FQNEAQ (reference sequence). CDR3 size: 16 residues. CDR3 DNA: TGTGCCAGCAGCTTTCCCGGGGGACCCAACACCGGGGAGCTGTTTTTT. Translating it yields CASSFPGGPNTGELFF.

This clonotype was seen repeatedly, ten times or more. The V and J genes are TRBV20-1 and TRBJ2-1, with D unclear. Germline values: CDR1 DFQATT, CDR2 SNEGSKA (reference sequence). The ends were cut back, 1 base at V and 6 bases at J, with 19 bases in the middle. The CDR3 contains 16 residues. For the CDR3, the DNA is TGCAGTGCTAGAGGGAGCTTACCATCGTCGGGCAATGAGCAGTTCTTC. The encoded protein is CSARGSLPSSGNEQFF.

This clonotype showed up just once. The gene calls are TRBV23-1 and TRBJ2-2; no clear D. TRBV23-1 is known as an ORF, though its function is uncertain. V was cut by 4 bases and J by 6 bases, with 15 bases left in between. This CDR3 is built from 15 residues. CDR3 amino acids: CASSLSYKYAGELFF. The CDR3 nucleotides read TGCGCCAGCAGTCTATCCTACAAGTACGCCGGGGAGCTGTTTTTT.

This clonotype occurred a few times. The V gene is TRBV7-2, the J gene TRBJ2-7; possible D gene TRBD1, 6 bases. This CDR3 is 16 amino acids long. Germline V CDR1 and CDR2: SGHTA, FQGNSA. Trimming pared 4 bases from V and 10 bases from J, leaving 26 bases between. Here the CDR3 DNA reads TGTGCCAGCAGCTATAACCATCTTGGCACAGGGATTCAACAGTACTTC. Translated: CASSYNHLGTGIQQYF.

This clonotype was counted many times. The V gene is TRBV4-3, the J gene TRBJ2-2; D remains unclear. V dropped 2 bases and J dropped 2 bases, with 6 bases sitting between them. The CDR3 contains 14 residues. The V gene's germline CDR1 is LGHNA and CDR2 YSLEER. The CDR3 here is CASSQRQNTGELFF. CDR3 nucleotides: TGCGCCAGCAGCCAACGCCAAAACACCGGGGAGCTGTTTTTT.

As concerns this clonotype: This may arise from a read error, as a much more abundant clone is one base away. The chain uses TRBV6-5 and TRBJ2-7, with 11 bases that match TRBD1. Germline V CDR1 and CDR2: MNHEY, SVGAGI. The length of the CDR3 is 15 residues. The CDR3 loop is CACSYSDKDRGLQYF. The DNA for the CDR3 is TGTGCCTGCAGTTACTCGGATAAGGACAGGGGGCTGCAGTACTTC.

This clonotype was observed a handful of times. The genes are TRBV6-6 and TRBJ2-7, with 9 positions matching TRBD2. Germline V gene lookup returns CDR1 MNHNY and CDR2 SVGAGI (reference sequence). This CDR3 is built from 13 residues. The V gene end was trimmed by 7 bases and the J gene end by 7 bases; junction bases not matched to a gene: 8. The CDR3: CASTGGGAGEQYF. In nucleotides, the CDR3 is TGTGCCAGCACCGGCGGGGGGGCAGGAGAGCAGTACTTC.

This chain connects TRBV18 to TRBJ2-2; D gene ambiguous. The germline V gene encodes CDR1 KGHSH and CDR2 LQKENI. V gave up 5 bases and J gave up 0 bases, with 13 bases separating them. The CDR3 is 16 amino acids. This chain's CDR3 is CASSGQPLANTGELFF. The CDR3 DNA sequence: TGTGCCAGCTCAGGCCAACCCCTCGCGAACACCGGGGAGCTGTTTTTT. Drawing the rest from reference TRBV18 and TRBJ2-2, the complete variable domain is NAGVMQNPRHLVRRRGQEARLRCSPMKGHSHVYWYRQLPEEGLKFMVYLQKENIIDESGMPKERFSAEFPKEGPSILRIQQVVRGDSAAYFCASSGQPLANTGELFFGEGSRLTVL.

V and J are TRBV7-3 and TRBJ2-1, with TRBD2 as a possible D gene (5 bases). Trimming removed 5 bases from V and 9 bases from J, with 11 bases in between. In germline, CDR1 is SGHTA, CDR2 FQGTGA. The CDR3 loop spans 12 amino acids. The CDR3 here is CASSVSGSEQFF. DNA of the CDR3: TGTGCCAGCAGCGTGAGTGGGAGTGAGCAGTTCTTC.

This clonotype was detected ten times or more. The DNA of the CDR3 is TGCAGTGCTAGAGTACCGCCCACCGGAGATACGCAGTATTTT. The encoded protein is CSARVPPTGDTQYF. The chain employs TRBV20-1 and TRBJ2-3; D not resolved. Per the germline V gene, CDR1 is DFQATT and CDR2 is SNEGSKA (reference sequence). The CDR3 is 14 amino acids. V was pared by 1 base and J by 5 bases, with 13 bases between.

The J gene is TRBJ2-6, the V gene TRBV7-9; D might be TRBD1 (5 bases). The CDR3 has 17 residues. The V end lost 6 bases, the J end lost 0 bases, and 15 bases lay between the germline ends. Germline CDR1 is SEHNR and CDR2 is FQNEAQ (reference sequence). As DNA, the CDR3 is TGTGCCAGCAGTTCATCAGGGTTCCTCTCTGGGGCCAACGTCCTGACTTTC. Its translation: CASSSSGFLSGANVLTF. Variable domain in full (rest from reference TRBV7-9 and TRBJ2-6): DTGVSQNPRHKITKRGQNVTFRCDPISEHNRLYWYRQTLGQGPEFLTYFQNEAQLEKSRLLSDRFSAERPKGSFSTLEIQRTEQGDSAMYLCASSSSGFLSGANVLTFGAGSRLTVL.

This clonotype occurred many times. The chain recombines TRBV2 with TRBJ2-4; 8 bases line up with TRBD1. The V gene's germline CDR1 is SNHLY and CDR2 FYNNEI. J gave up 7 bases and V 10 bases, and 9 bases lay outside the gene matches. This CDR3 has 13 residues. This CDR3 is CATQQGEENIQYF. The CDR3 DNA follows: TGTGCCACCCAACAGGGGGAAGAGAACATTCAGTACTTC.

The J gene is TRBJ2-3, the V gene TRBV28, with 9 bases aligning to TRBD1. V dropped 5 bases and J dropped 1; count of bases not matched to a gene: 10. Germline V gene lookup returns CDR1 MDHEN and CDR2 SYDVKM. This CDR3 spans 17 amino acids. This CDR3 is CASSPMTGQGGTDTQYF. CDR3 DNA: TGTGCCAGCAGTCCTATGACGGGACAGGGAGGCACAGATACGCAGTATTTT.

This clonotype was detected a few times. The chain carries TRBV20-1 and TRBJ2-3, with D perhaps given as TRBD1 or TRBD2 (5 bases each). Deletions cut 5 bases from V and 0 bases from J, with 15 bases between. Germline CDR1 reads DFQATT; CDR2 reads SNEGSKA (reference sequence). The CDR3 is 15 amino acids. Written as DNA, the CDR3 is TGCAGTGCTGTCCCCGTCGGGGCGAGCACAGATACGCAGTATTTT. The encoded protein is CSAVPVGASTDTQYF.

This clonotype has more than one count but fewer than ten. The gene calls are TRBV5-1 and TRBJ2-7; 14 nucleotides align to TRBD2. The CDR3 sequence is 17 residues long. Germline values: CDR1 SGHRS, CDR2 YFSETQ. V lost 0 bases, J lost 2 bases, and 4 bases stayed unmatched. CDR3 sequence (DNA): TGCGCCAGCAGCTTGGGGACTAGCGGGAGGTTCACCTACGAGCAGTACTTC. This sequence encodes CASSLGTSGRFTYEQYF.

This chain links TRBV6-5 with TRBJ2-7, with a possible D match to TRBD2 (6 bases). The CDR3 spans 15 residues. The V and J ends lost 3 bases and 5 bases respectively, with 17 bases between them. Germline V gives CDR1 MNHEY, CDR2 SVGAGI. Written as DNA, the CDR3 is TGTGCCAGCAGTTATCGAACCGGGAGCACCGACGAGCAGTACTTC. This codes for CASSYRTGSTDEQYF.

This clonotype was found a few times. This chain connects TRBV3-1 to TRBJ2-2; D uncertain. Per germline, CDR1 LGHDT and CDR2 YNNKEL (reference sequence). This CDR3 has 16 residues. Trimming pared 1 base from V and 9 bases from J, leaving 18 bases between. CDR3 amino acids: CASSQGGGVLVRELFF. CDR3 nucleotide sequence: TGTGCCAGCAGCCAAGGAGGTGGGGTCTTAGTCCGGGAGCTGTTTTTT.

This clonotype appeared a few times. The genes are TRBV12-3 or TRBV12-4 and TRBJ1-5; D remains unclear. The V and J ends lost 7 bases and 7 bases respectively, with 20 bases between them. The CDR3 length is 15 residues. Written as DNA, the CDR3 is TGTGCCAGCATCATGGGAGACACCCCGGGACAGCCCCAGCATTTT. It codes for CASIMGDTPGQPQHF.

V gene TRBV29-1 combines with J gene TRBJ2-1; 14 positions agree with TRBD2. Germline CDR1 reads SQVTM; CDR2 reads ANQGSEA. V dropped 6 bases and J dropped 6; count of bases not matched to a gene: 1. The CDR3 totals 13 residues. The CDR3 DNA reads TGCAGCGTGGGACTAGCGGGAGCCAATGAGCAGTTCTTC. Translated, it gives CSVGLAGANEQFF.

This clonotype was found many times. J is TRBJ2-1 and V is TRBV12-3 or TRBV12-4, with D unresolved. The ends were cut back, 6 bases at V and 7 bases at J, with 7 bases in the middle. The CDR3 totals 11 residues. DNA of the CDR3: TGTGCCAGCAGGCACCGTAATGAGCAGTTCTTC. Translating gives CASRHRNEQFF.

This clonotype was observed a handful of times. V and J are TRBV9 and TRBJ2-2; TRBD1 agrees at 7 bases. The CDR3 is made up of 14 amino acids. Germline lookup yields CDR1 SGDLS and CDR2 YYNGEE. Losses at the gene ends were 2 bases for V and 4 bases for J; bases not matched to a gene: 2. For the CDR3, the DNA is TGTGCCAGCAGCGTGACAGGGTCCACCGGGGAGCTGTTTTTT. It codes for CASSVTGSTGELFF.

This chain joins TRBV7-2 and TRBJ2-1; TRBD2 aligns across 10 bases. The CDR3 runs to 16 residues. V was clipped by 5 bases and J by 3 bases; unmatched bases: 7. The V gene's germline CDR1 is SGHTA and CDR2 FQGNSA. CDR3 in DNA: TGTGCCAGCAGCGTGCGACTAGCGGGCCTCTACAATGAGCAGTTCTTC. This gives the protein CASSVRLAGLYNEQFF.

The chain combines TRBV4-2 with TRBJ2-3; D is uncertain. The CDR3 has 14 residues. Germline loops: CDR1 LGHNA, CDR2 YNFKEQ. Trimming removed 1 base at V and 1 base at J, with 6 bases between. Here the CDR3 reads CASSQVVGTDTQYF. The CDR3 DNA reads TGTGCCAGCAGCCAAGTTGTCGGCACAGATACGCAGTATTTT.